This T cell receptor beta chain is drawn from a study of beta chain features in type 1 diabetes. Overall study context: Healthy donors and patients had similar age, gender and cell yields.

Germline CDR1 is SGDLS and CDR2 is YYNGEE. V lost 0 bases, J lost 7 bases, and 7 bases stayed unmatched. CDR3 size: 15 residues. This clone has only a few counts. What it binds is not known. CD4+ naive, central memory, regulatory and stem cell-like memory cells were sorted via CD45RO/CCR7/CD25/CD127/CD95/CD27. Reverse transcription of all isolated RNA meant that expressed TCRB transcripts were sequenced. This table comes from immunoSEQ multiplex PCR, and its TCRdb copy is limited to in-frame clones, with some not included. The data contain over 650,000 clones, around 15% of them singletons. General study results and limits: Cells that show high TCR expression could be over-represented by cDNA sequencing. All four CD4+ subsets of Type 1 diabetes patients contained TCRB CDR3s that were moderately but significantly shorter.

Sequenced material: naive CD4+ T cells from blood. This receptor was identified in a man aged 18 to 35 with type 1 diabetes. The V call is TRBV9, the J call TRBJ2-1, with 7 bases that match TRBD1. The CDR3 spells CASSVGGGASNEQFF. The CDR3 coding sequence is TGTGCCAGCAGCGTAGGAGGGGGCGCGTCGAATGAGCAGTTCTTC.